These T cell receptor beta chains were read from a single sample in a study of cytomegalovirus exposure and HLA in healthy donors. Measured with immunoSEQ multiplex PCR; TCRdb has only the in-frame clones, and not every one. The data contain around 130,000 clones, about four fifths of them singletons. Sample: PBMCs. All receptors come from a man younger than 35 in good health and CMV-seronegative. The CDR3 runs from the conserved cysteine through the conserved F or W. Fields, in order: V gene, J gene, clone size, D gene, CDR3 DNA, CDR3 protein. The D gene is left open where the match is weak. Where a row states a size, it is once, few, many or the class of an expanded clone; other rows omit it.

v_call: TRBV9
j_call: TRBJ2-1
clone_size: NA
d_call: TRBD2
cdr3_nt: TGTGCCAGCAGCGGCGGGAGTTGGGGGGACAATGAGCAGTTCTTC
cdr3_aa: CASSGGSWGDNEQFF

v_call: TRBV9
j_call: TRBJ1-2
clone_size: NA
d_call: TRBD1
cdr3_nt: TGTGCCAGCAGCGTAGCTGTCGGACAGGGGAATGGCTACACCTTC
cdr3_aa: CASSVAVGQGNGYTF

v_call: TRBV10-2
j_call: TRBJ1-4
clone_size: NA
d_call: NA
cdr3_nt: TGCGCCAGCAGTGAGTTTCTTGGGCAGGGGAAGGAAAAACTGTTTTTT
cdr3_aa: CASSEFLGQGKEKLFF

v_call: TRBV15
j_call: TRBJ1-4
clone_size: few
d_call: TRBD1
cdr3_nt: TGTGCCACCAGCGGACGGACAGGGGGAAATGAAAAACTGTTTTTT
cdr3_aa: CATSGRTGGNEKLFF

v_call: TRBV7-8
j_call: TRBJ2-5
clone_size: NA
d_call: TRBD1
cdr3_nt: TGTGCCAGCAGCTTAGATTTCCTAGGGACAGGGCTAAAGTACTTC
cdr3_aa: CASSLDFLGTGLKYF

v_call: TRBV6-5
j_call: TRBJ1-3
clone_size: NA
d_call: NA
cdr3_nt: TGTGCCAGCATGAGGGTGCCAGGCTCTGGAAACACCATATATTTT
cdr3_aa: CASMRVPGSGNTIYF

v_call: TRBV28
j_call: TRBJ1-6
clone_size: NA
d_call: NA
cdr3_nt: TGTGCCAGCAGTTGGGGAGAGGCCCGGTCAGGGGTAGCCCTCCACTTT
cdr3_aa: CASSWGEARSGVALHF

v_call: TRBV6-5
j_call: TRBJ1-2
clone_size: once
d_call: NA
cdr3_nt: NA
cdr3_aa: CASSSSGNVYGYTF

v_call: TRBV9
j_call: TRBJ2-3
clone_size: few
d_call: TRBD2
cdr3_nt: TGTGCCAGCAGCGGGGACTACACAGATACGCAGTATTTT
cdr3_aa: CASSGDYTDTQYF

v_call: TRBV27
j_call: TRBJ2-5
clone_size: NA
d_call: TRBD2
cdr3_nt: TGTGCCAGCAGTTTCAGCGGGAGCCAAGAGACCCAGTACTTC
cdr3_aa: CASSFSGSQETQYF

v_call: TRBV30
j_call: TRBJ2-7
clone_size: NA
d_call: TRBD1
cdr3_nt: TGTGCCTGGAGTGTACAATTTTTAGTCGACAGGGCCTACGAGCAGTACTTC
cdr3_aa: CAWSVQFLVDRAYEQYF

v_call: TRBV7-7
j_call: TRBJ2-7
clone_size: NA
d_call: NA
cdr3_nt: TGTGCTAGCAGCTTATCGGCGGGCTACGAGCAGTACTTC
cdr3_aa: CASSLSAGYEQYF

v_call: TRBV7-9
j_call: TRBJ1-2
clone_size: NA
d_call: NA
cdr3_nt: TGTGCCAGCAGCTTAACAGGGTCGAACTATGGCTACACCTTC
cdr3_aa: CASSLTGSNYGYTF

v_call: TRBV19
j_call: TRBJ1-4
clone_size: few
d_call: TRBD1
cdr3_nt: TGTGCCAGTAGTTCGCAGAAGGACAGGGGAGGTGAAAAACTGTTTTTT
cdr3_aa: CASSSQKDRGGEKLFF

v_call: TRBV5-4
j_call: TRBJ1-2
clone_size: NA
d_call: NA
cdr3_nt: TGTGCCAGCAGCTTGGCGACCGGCTACGACGGGACCTTC
cdr3_aa: CASSLATGYDGTF

v_call: TRBV14
j_call: TRBJ1-2
clone_size: NA
d_call: TRBD1
cdr3_nt: TGTGCCAGCAGCCGAACAGGGGACTATGGCTACACCTTC
cdr3_aa: CASSRTGDYGYTF

v_call: TRBV28
j_call: TRBJ1-6
clone_size: NA
d_call: TRBD1
cdr3_nt: TGTGCCAGCAGTCGGGGGACAGGGGGTAATTCACCCCTCCACTTT
cdr3_aa: CASSRGTGGNSPLHF

v_call: TRBV19
j_call: TRBJ2-1
clone_size: NA
d_call: TRBD2
cdr3_nt: TGTGCCAGTAGTATTGGAGCGGGGGAGAGGAATGAGCAGTTCTTC
cdr3_aa: CASSIGAGERNEQFF

v_call: TRBV5-6
j_call: TRBJ2-3
clone_size: once
d_call: TRBD2
cdr3_nt: TGTGCCAGCAGCTTCCAGCGGGGGGGCACAGATACGCAGTATTTT
cdr3_aa: CASSFQRGGTDTQYF

v_call: TRBV27
j_call: TRBJ2-3
clone_size: NA
d_call: TRBD2
cdr3_nt: TGTGCCAGCAGTTTGGGACTAGCACTGGTAGATACGCAGTATTTT
cdr3_aa: CASSLGLALVDTQYF

v_call: TRBV6-1
j_call: TRBJ1-2
clone_size: NA
d_call: NA
cdr3_nt: TGTGCCAGCAGTCCAGAGACAGGTTCCTATGGCTACACCTTC
cdr3_aa: CASSPETGSYGYTF

v_call: TRBV30
j_call: TRBJ2-3
clone_size: NA
d_call: NA
cdr3_nt: TGTGCCTGGAGCCACCCCCCGGCAGATACGCAGTATTTT
cdr3_aa: CAWSHPPADTQYF

v_call: TRBV4-1
j_call: TRBJ1-5
clone_size: NA
d_call: NA
cdr3_nt: TGCGCCAGCAGCCCACATATCCATTGGCAGCCCCAGCATTTT
cdr3_aa: CASSPHIHWQPQHF

v_call: TRBV30
j_call: TRBJ1-2
clone_size: NA
d_call: NA
cdr3_nt: TGTGCCTGGGCTATCGCGGGGTGGGGTGGCTACACCTTC
cdr3_aa: CAWAIAGWGGYTF

v_call: TRBV30
j_call: TRBJ2-7
clone_size: once
d_call: TRBD2
cdr3_nt: TGTGCCTGGAGTGGTATGCTAGCGGGGGGGCGCCACGAGCAGTACTTC
cdr3_aa: CAWSGMLAGGRHEQYF

v_call: TRBV6-1
j_call: TRBJ2-7
clone_size: NA
d_call: TRBD1
cdr3_nt: TGTGCCAGCCAACAGGGGGCCGAGCAGTACTTC
cdr3_aa: CASQQGAEQYF

v_call: TRBV5-8
j_call: TRBJ2-7
clone_size: NA
d_call: NA
cdr3_nt: TGTGCCAGCTCCCAGGCGAACTCCTACGAGCAGTACTTC
cdr3_aa: CASSQANSYEQYF

v_call: TRBV10-3
j_call: TRBJ1-1
clone_size: NA
d_call: TRBD1
cdr3_nt: TGTGCCATCAGTCTCCGGGACAGGGTAGGAGGGAACACTGAAGCTTTCTTT
cdr3_aa: CAISLRDRVGGNTEAFF

v_call: TRBV5-6
j_call: TRBJ1-6
clone_size: NA
d_call: NA
cdr3_nt: TGTGCCAGCAGCTTCGGGGTAAATTCACCCCTCCACTTT
cdr3_aa: CASSFGVNSPLHF

v_call: TRBV7-6
j_call: TRBJ2-7
clone_size: NA
d_call: NA
cdr3_nt: TGTGCCAGCAGCTTTAAAGGCCCACGCGGAGCCTACGAGCAGTACTTC
cdr3_aa: CASSFKGPRGAYEQYF

v_call: TRBV6-4
j_call: TRBJ1-2
clone_size: NA
d_call: NA
cdr3_nt: TGTGCCAGCAGCAACGGGATGAACTATGGCTACACCTTC
cdr3_aa: CASSNGMNYGYTF

v_call: TRBV29-1
j_call: TRBJ2-2
clone_size: NA
d_call: NA
cdr3_nt: TGCAGCGTTGGCCGCGGTAGCTCGGGGGAGCTGTTTTTT
cdr3_aa: CSVGRGSSGELFF

v_call: TRBV9
j_call: TRBJ1-1
clone_size: NA
d_call: NA
cdr3_nt: TGTGCCAGCAGCGTAGCCACGAACTTGAACACTGAAGCTTTCTTT
cdr3_aa: CASSVATNLNTEAFF

v_call: TRBV7-2
j_call: TRBJ1-6
clone_size: NA
d_call: TRBD1
cdr3_nt: TGTGCCAGCAGCTTAGATCGGGACAGCAGAAATTCACCCCTCCACTTT
cdr3_aa: CASSLDRDSRNSPLHF

v_call: TRBV4-1
j_call: TRBJ2-5
clone_size: NA
d_call: TRBD2
cdr3_nt: TGCGCCAGCAGCCTAGCGGGTCCCCAAGAGACCCAGTACTTC
cdr3_aa: CASSLAGPQETQYF

v_call: TRBV19
j_call: TRBJ2-3
clone_size: NA
d_call: TRBD2
cdr3_nt: TGTGCCAGTAGTATTAATTTCGGGACTAGCGGTAGCACAGATACGCAGTATTTT
cdr3_aa: CASSINFGTSGSTDTQYF

v_call: TRBV10-1
j_call: TRBJ1-1
clone_size: NA
d_call: NA
cdr3_nt: TGCGCCAGCAGGGGGCTCGGCACAGGGGCTTTCTTT
cdr3_aa: CASRGLGTGAFF

v_call: TRBV6-5
j_call: TRBJ1-6
clone_size: NA
d_call: TRBD1
cdr3_nt: TGTGCCAGCAGTTTCATGACAGGGCAATCACCCCTCCACTTT
cdr3_aa: CASSFMTGQSPLHF

v_call: TRBV27
j_call: TRBJ2-7
clone_size: NA
d_call: NA
cdr3_nt: TGTGCCAGCTATCCTCACAGACAGACAACCTACGAGCAGTACTTC
cdr3_aa: CASYPHRQTTYEQYF

v_call: TRBV7-6
j_call: TRBJ1-4
clone_size: NA
d_call: NA
cdr3_nt: TGTGCCAGCAGCTTAGTATCGACAGATAATGAAAAACTGTTTTTT
cdr3_aa: CASSLVSTDNEKLFF

v_call: TRBV6-1
j_call: TRBJ2-7
clone_size: NA
d_call: NA
cdr3_nt: TGTGCCAGCAGTGAAGGGGCAGGGGAAAATTACGAGCAGTACTTC
cdr3_aa: CASSEGAGENYEQYF

v_call: TRBV19
j_call: TRBJ1-6
clone_size: NA
d_call: TRBD1
cdr3_nt: TGTGCCAGTAGTATGGATGTAAACAGGGGAAATTCACCCCTCCACTTT
cdr3_aa: CASSMDVNRGNSPLHF

v_call: TRBV18
j_call: TRBJ2-1
clone_size: few
d_call: TRBD1
cdr3_nt: TGTGCCAGCTCATCATACTTCCGGGACAGCAATGAGCAGTTCTTC
cdr3_aa: CASSSYFRDSNEQFF

v_call: TRBV4-2
j_call: TRBJ2-2
clone_size: NA
d_call: NA
cdr3_nt: TGTGCCAGCAGCCAAGGAGTGGGCAGAAACACCGGGGAGCTGTTTTTT
cdr3_aa: CASSQGVGRNTGELFF

v_call: TRBV7-2
j_call: TRBJ2-3
clone_size: NA
d_call: NA
cdr3_nt: TGTGCCAGCAGCTTACGAGCAGGGCGGGGTTACACAGATACGCAGTATTTT
cdr3_aa: CASSLRAGRGYTDTQYF

v_call: TRBV4-1
j_call: TRBJ1-4
clone_size: NA
d_call: TRBD1
cdr3_nt: TGCGCCAGCAGCCAAGACCCGGACAGGGCGGAAAAACTGTTTTTT
cdr3_aa: CASSQDPDRAEKLFF